This T cell receptor beta chain was identified during a study of Ad26.COV2.S vaccination and SARS-CoV-2 variants. The repertoire was sequenced with immunoSEQ multiplex PCR; TCRdb's copy has only in-frame clones and lacks some. The sample lists around 170,000 clones; 70% to 90% were seen once. Notes on the study in general: Measurements of TCR breadth and depth may have given underestimates of the total T cell responses. Measurement of non-spike TCR breadth gave similar results in vaccine and placebo recipients. Marked by substantial breadth, spike-specific CD8+ and CD4+ T cell responses were reportedly seen after vaccination. Spike-specific TCR breadth was greater after Ad26.COV2.S than placebo.

The CDR3 runs to 16 residues. Trimming left V 3 bases short and J 3 bases short, with 15 bases between. Germline lookup yields CDR1 ENHRY and CDR2 SYGVKD. On this clone: The target antigen is unknown.

The specimen was peripheral blood, collected after recovery from COVID-19. The chain is built from TRBV10-3 and TRBJ1-5; D not certain. The clonotype originates from a human donor who had recovered from COVID-19. The CDR3 loop reads CAISDPTGQVNQPQHF. The CDR3 DNA reads as TGTGCCATCAGTGACCCCACCGGGCAGGTCAATCAGCCCCAGCATTTT.